The 18 T cell receptor beta chains below all came from one sample that was sequenced in a study of OX40 agonist ivuxolimab in advanced cancers. The repertoire was sequenced with immunoSEQ multiplex PCR; TCRdb's copy has only in-frame clones and lacks some. The sample lists some 140,000 clones; 85% to 95% were seen once. The sequenced sample was CD4+ or CD8+ T cells sorted from blood, obtained in a trial of the OX40 agonist ivuxolimab. These receptors were collected from an adult with an advanced solid tumor such as melanoma, head and neck, liver or kidney cancer.

The rearrangement links TRBV9 to TRBJ1-5, with D perhaps TRBD1 (6 bases). V was pared by 0 bases and J by 3 bases, with 7 bases between. This CDR3 region has 14 residues. The germline CDR1 and CDR2 sequences are SGDLS and YYNGEE. The CDR3 DNA is TGTGCCAGCAGCGTAGGGGACAACAATCAGCCCCAGCATTTT. The encoded protein is CASSVGDNNQPQHF.

The count of this clone is one. This chain uses TRBV5-1 with TRBJ1-4, with D possibly matching TRBD1 (6 bases). Germline CDR1 is SGHRS and CDR2 is YFSETQ. The V gene lost 4 bases and the J gene lost 8 bases, with 27 bases spanning the gap. The CDR3 has 18 residues. The CDR3 loop reads CASSGRKLSTGIGEKLFF. CDR3 bases: TGCGCCAGCAGCGGTAGAAAGCTCTCGACAGGAATAGGAGAAAAACTGTTTTTT. Based on the CDR3 plus reference TRBV5-1 and TRBJ1-4, the full variable domain is KAGVTQTPRYLIKTRGQQVTLSCSPISGHRSVSWYQQTPGQGLQFLFEYFSETQRNKGNFPGRFSGRQFSNSRSEMNVSTLELGDSALYLCASSGRKLSTGIGEKLFFGSGTQLSVL.

The V gene is TRBV6-4, the J gene TRBJ1-2; D not resolved. The CDR3 has 14 amino acids. Per the germline V gene, CDR1 is MRHNA and CDR2 is SNTAGT. Trimming pared 0 bases from V and 8 bases from J, leaving 13 bases between. CDR3 coding DNA: TGTGCCAGCAGTGACTCCCCGGGTTTGAAGGGCTACACCTTC. Encoded protein: CASSDSPGLKGYTF.

This rearrangement joins TRBV29-1 to TRBJ1-5, with a tentative D call TRBD1 (5 bases). The CDR3 covers 14 residues. Germline V lookup: CDR1 SQVTM, CDR2 ANQGSEA. Trimming pared 3 bases from V and 2 bases from J, leaving 11 bases between. CDR3 residues: CSVDVGGGNQPQHF. The CDR3, as DNA: TGCAGCGTTGATGTGGGGGGAGGCAATCAGCCCCAGCATTTT.

J is TRBJ1-3 and V is TRBV2; D not resolved. CDR1 is SNHLY and CDR2 is FYNNEI in the germline V gene. Trimming removed 2 bases at V and 0 bases at J, with 8 bases between. This CDR3 is 15 amino acids long. CDR3 sequence (DNA): TGTGCCAGCAGTGAACAGCGGGTCTCTGGAAACACCATATATTTT. Translating gives CASSEQRVSGNTIYF.

This clone has a single count. The CDR3 DNA is TGTGCCAGCAGTTACTCGACAGGGGTAGCCGGAAACACCATATATTTT. Translated, it gives CASSYSTGVAGNTIYF. The V gene is TRBV6-5, the J gene TRBJ1-3, with 8 nucleotides matching TRBD1. The CDR3 consists of 16 residues. CDR1 is MNHEY, CDR2 SVGAGI, per germline. J was trimmed by 4 bases and V by 0 bases; bases with no gene match: 5.

This clone was seen a single time. The chain carries TRBV5-4 and TRBJ2-1; a weak D match, TRBD2 (6 bases). The V end lost 4 bases, the J end lost 6 bases, and 23 bases lay between the germline ends. The germline CDR1 and CDR2 sequences are SGHNT and YYREEE (reference sequence). The CDR3 has 17 amino acids. CDR3 in DNA: TGTGCCAGCAGCCCCGGGTCCCGGGACTTAACCCTCAATGAGCAGTTCTTC. Its translation is CASSPGSRDLTLNEQFF.

V and J are TRBV7-2 and TRBJ1-6; D is perhaps TRBD1 (5 bases). Trimming took 0 bases from V and 2 from J, leaving 8 bases between them. This CDR3 region has 16 residues. Germline V gives CDR1 SGHTA, CDR2 FQGNSA. Written as DNA, the CDR3 is TGTGCCAGCAGCTTAGCGCCCAGGGCCTATAATTCACCCCTCCACTTT. This encodes CASSLAPRAYNSPLHF. Full variable domain (missing parts from reference TRBV7-2 and TRBJ1-6): GAGVSQSPSNKVTEKGKDVELRCDPISGHTALYWYRQSLGQGLEFLIYFQGNSAPDKSGLPSDRFSAERTGGSVSTLTIQRTQQEDSAVYLCASSLAPRAYNSPLHFGNGTRLTVT.

The J gene is TRBJ1-2, the V gene TRBV19, with a tentative D call TRBD1 (5 bases). Germline lookup yields CDR1 LNHDA and CDR2 SQIVND (reference sequence). The germline V and J ends were trimmed by 0 bases and 13 bases, with 21 bases remaining between them. The CDR3 has 15 residues. The CDR3 DNA is TGTGCCAGTAGTATAGAAGCAGGGCCGTATCCCCGTCGCACCTTC. This gives the protein CASSIEAGPYPRRTF.

V and J are TRBV28 and TRBJ1-1, with D hard to call. V shed 5 bases and J shed 11 bases, with 18 bases lying between them. The CDR3 is made up of 13 amino acids. The germline gives CDR1 MDHEN, CDR2 SYDVKM. The CDR3, as DNA: TGTGCCAGCAGTGCTCCGGGCCCGACCGAGGCTTTCTTT. Amino acids: CASSAPGPTEAFF. The variable domain in full, with the rest retrieved from reference TRBV28 and TRBJ1-1, is DVKVTQSSRYLVKRTGEKVFLECVQDMDHENMFWYRQDPGLGLRLIYFSYDVKMKEKGDIPEGYSVSREKKERFSLILESASTNQTSMYLCASSAPGPTEAFFGQGTRLTVV.

The chain's CDR3 is CASSLDRSSGAYEQYF. For the CDR3, the DNA is TGTGCCAGCAGCTTAGATAGGTCTAGCGGGGCCTACGAGCAGTACTTC. This chain uses TRBV11-2 with TRBJ2-7, with TRBD2 matching 9 bases. The CDR3 spans 16 residues. CDR1 and CDR2 (germline): SGHAT, FQNNGV. V lost 0 bases and J lost 2; bases outside the gene matches: 5.

V gene TRBV4-1 combines with J gene TRBJ1-4; no reliable D call. Germline loops: CDR1 MGHRA, CDR2 YSYEKL. The CDR3 covers 15 residues. V was trimmed by 4 bases and J by 8 bases, leaving 17 bases between them. CDR3 amino acids: CASSRRAGSDEKLFF. CDR3 sequence (DNA): TGCGCCAGCAGCCGGAGGGCGGGGTCTGACGAAAAACTGTTTTTT.

The J gene is TRBJ1-5, the V gene TRBV6-1; D uncertain. This CDR3 contains 14 residues. CDR1 is MNHNS and CDR2 is SASEGT in the germline V gene. V was clipped by 4 bases and J by 2 bases, with 9 bases between them. As DNA, the CDR3 is TGTGCCAGCAGTGGCGGTTCGGGCAATCAGCCCCAGCATTTT. Translated, it gives CASSGGSGNQPQHF.

The rearrangement uses TRBV9 and TRBJ1-1, with a possible D match to TRBD1 (5 bases). The V gene's germline CDR1 is SGDLS and CDR2 YYNGEE. Trimming took 0 bases from V and 5 from J, leaving 11 bases between them. The CDR3 runs 14 residues. CDR3 loop: CASSVVTGGTEAFF. The CDR3 DNA reads as TGTGCCAGCAGCGTAGTGACTGGGGGGACTGAAGCTTTCTTT.

The V gene is TRBV7-2, the J gene TRBJ2-7; 8 nucleotides align to TRBD2. Per the germline V gene, CDR1 is SGHTA and CDR2 is FQGNSA. The CDR3 is 17 amino acids. V was pared by 1 base and J by 7 bases, with 15 bases of the junction left unmatched. The CDR3 region has the DNA TGTGCCAGCAGCTTAGAGGGGCCTAGGGGCCCGGGGGGGGAGCAGTACTTC. This sequence encodes CASSLEGPRGPGGEQYF.

The chain has TRBV11-2 and TRBJ2-1, with D maybe TRBD1 (6 bases). Trimming left V 10 bases short and J 4 bases short, with 23 bases between. The CDR3 is made up of 16 amino acids. Germline loops: CDR1 SGHAT, CDR2 FQNNGV. The DNA for the CDR3 is TGTGCCACCGGAATTTTACAGGGTGGTCTTTACAATGAGCAGTTCTTC. Translation: CATGILQGGLYNEQFF.

The chain links TRBV25-1 to TRBJ1-2; possible D gene TRBD1, 6 bases. Germline CDR1 and CDR2: MGHDK and SYGVNS. This CDR3 spans 14 amino acids. V was clipped by 1 base and J by 4 bases, with 10 bases between them. The CDR3 DNA sequence: TGTGCCAGCAGTGAATTGGGGGCAGTCTATGGCTACACCTTC. It translates to CASSELGAVYGYTF.

The CDR3 loop is CSVERSGGSGYTF. DNA for the CDR3: TGCAGCGTTGAACGCTCAGGGGGCTCTGGCTACACCTTC. This chain connects TRBV29-1 to TRBJ1-2; 8 positions agree with TRBD1. The germline CDR1 and CDR2 sequences are SQVTM and ANQGSEA. V lost 2 bases, J lost 7 bases, and 6 bases stayed unmatched. The CDR3 is made up of 13 amino acids.